Detailed here is one T cell receptor (beta chain). The data originate from a study of blood T cell repertoires in COVID-19. For the study at large: Samples representing acute and convalescent COVID-19 were sourced from the United States, Italy and Spain.

Original processing notes: Amplification of reference gene primers was used by the study to estimate nucleated cell counts. Clones were sequenced by immunoSEQ multiplex PCR, and TCRdb holds only the in-frame ones, with some missing. Clonal size and the V and J genes are those of that table, whereas D and trimming came from the DNA. This sample yields tens of thousands of clones, of which around nine tenths are seen a single time; 13% belongs to the top ten. The sequence derives from a human donor in a cohort sampled during active COVID-19. The donor label of this sample is uncertain. The sample consisted of peripheral blood.

CDR3 coding DNA: TGTGCCAGTAGCCTAGGGAGGGGAGAAGGCTACACCTTC. Translating gives CASSLGRGEGYTF. The chain links TRBV19 to TRBJ1-2, with D perhaps matching TRBD1 (5 bases). Germline V gene data show CDR1 as LNHDA and CDR2 as SQIVND (reference sequence). V was cut by 6 bases and J by 8 bases, with 16 bases left in between. The CDR3 is made up of 13 amino acids.